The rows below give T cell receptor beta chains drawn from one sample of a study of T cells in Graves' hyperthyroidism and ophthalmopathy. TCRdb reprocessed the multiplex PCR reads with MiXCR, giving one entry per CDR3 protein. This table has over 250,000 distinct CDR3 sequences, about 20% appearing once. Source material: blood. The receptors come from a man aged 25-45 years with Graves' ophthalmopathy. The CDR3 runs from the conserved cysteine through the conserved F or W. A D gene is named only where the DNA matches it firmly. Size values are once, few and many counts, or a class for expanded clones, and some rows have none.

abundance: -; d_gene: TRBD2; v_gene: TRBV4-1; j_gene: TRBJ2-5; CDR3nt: TGCGCCAGCAGCCAAGACGGCGGCGGGAGCAAGACCCAGTACTTC; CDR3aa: CASSQDGGGSKTQYF
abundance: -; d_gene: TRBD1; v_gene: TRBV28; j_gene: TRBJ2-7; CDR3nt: TGTGCCAGCAGTCAAGTGTCGACAGGGGAGCAGTACTTC; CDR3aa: CASSQVSTGEQYF
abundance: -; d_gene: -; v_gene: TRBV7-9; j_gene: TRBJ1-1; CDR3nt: TGTGCCAGCAGCTTATCCGTAGGAGGGTCAAGTGAAGCTTTCTTT; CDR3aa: CASSLSVGGSSEAFF
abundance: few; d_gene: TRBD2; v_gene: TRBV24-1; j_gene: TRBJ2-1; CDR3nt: TGTGCCACCAGTGATCTAGCGGGAGTCGCTTTGGATGAGCAGTTCTTC; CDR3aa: CATSDLAGVALDEQFF
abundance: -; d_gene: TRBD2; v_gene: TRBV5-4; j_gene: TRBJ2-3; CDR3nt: TGTGCCAGCAGCTTGGGACTAGCGGGAAGCACAGATACGCAGTATTTT; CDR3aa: CASSLGLAGSTDTQYF
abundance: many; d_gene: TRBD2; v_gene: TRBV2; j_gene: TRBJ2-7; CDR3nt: TGTGCCAGCAGTGCACCGGCACTAGCGGGGAGGTACCCCTACGAGCAGTACTTC; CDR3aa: CASSAPALAGRYPYEQYF
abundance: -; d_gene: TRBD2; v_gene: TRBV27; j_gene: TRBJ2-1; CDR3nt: TGTGCCAGCAGTCCCGGGACTAGCGAAAGCTCCTACAATGAGCAGTTCTTC; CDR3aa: CASSPGTSESSYNEQFF
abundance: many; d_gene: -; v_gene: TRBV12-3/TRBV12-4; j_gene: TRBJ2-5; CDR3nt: TGTGCCAGCAACCTTAACAGGGTAGAGACCCAGTACTTC; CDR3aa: CASNLNRVETQYF
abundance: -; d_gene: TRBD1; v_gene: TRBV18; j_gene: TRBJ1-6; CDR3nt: TGTGCCAGCCGCCCGGGACAGCAACAGTCACCCCTCCACTTT; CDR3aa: CASRPGQQQSPLHF
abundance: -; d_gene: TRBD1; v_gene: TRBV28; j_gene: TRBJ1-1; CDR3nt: TGTGCCAGCAGTTTAGGGGGACAGGGGGCGGGCACTGAAGCTTTCTTT; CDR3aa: CASSLGGQGAGTEAFF
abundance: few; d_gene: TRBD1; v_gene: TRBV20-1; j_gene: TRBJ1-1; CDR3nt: TGCAGTGCGGAACAGGGGGGAGGGGGCGAGACTGAAGCTTTCTTT; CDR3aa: CSAEQGGGGETEAFF
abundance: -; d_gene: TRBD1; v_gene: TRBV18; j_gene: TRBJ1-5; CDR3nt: TGTGCCAGCTCACCAACCGACAGGGGCCTTCATCAGCCCCAGCATTTT; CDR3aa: CASSPTDRGLHQPQHF
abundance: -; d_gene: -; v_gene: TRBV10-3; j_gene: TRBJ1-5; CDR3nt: TGTGCCATCAGTGACAGGGCGGGTCAGCCCCAGCATTTT; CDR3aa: CAISDRAGQPQHF
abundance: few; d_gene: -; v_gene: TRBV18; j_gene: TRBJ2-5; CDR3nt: TGTGCCAGCTCACCGTCGGGGAGCAGCCAAGAGACCCAGTACTTC; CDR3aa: CASSPSGSSQETQYF
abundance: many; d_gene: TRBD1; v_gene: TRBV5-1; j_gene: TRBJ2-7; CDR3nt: TGCGCCAGCAGCTTGGTATCGGACAGGGGGCACGAGCAGTACTTC; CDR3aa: CASSLVSDRGHEQYF
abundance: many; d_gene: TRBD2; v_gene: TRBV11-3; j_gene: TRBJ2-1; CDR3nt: TGTGCCAGCAGCCCTAGCGGGGCAAGCAATGAGCAGTTCTTC; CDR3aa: CASSPSGASNEQFF
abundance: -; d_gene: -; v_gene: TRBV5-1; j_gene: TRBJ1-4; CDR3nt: TGCGCCAGCAGCTTGGGATCGAGTGAAAAACTGTTTTTT; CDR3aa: CASSLGSSEKLFF
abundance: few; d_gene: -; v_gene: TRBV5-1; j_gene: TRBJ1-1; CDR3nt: TGCGCCAGCAGCGCCGACATGAACACTGAAGCTTTCTTT; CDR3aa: CASSADMNTEAFF
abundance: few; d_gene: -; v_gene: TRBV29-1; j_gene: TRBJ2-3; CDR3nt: TGCAGCGTTGCCCAGGGTAACACAGATACGCAGTATTTT; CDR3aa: CSVAQGNTDTQYF
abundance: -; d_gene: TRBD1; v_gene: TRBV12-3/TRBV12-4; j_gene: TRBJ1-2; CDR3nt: TGTGCCAGCAGTTTAGTTGTGTCGACAGGGAACTATGGCTACACCTTC; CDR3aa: CASSLVVSTGNYGYTF
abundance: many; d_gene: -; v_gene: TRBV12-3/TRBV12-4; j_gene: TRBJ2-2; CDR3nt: TGTGCCAGCAGTTTAAATTCACCAGGGAGGTTGGGCGGGGAGCTGTTTTTT; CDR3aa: CASSLNSPGRLGGELFF
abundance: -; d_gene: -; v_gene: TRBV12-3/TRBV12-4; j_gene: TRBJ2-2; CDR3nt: TGTGCCAGCAGCATTTTATACAGTCCTTTTAACACCGGGGAGCTGTTTTTT; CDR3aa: CASSILYSPFNTGELFF
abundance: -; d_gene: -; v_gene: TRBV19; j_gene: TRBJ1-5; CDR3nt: TGTGCCAGTAGTATCGAAGACAGATCCAATCAGCCCCAGCATTTT; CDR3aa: CASSIEDRSNQPQHF
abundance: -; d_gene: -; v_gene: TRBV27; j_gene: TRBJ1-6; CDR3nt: TGTGCCAGCAGTTTTCAGGGGAGGGAGTCACCCCTCCACTTT; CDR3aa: CASSFQGRESPLHF
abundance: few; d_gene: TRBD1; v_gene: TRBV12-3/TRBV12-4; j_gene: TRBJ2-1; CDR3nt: TGTGCCAGCAGAAACCGGGACAGGGGTAGCAATGAGCAGTTCTTC; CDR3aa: CASRNRDRGSNEQFF
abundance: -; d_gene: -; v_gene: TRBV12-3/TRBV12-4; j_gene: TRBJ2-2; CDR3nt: TGTGCCAGCAGTTTCGACGCCGGGGAGCTGTTTTTT; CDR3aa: CASSFDAGELFF
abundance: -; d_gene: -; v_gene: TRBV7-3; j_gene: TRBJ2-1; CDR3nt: TGTGCCAGCAGCCCCGCGGGTAGCGGACACAATGAGCAGTTCTTC; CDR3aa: CASSPAGSGHNEQFF
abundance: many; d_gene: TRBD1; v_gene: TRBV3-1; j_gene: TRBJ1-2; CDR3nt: TGTGCCAGCAGCCAAGAAACAGGGGGAGGCGGCTACACCTTC; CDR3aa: CASSQETGGGGYTF
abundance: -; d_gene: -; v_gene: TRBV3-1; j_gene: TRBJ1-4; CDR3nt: TGTGCCAGCAGTGACACTATTGGTGAAAAACTGTTTTTT; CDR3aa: CASSDTIGEKLFF
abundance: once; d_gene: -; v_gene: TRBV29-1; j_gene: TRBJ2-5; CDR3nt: TGCAGCGTTGGGGTAATGGGGGCCTTAGAGACCCAGTACTTC; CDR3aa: CSVGVMGALETQYF
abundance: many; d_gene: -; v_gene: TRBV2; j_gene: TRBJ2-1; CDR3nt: TGTGCCAGCACGGGGCCTATGGCGGGATGGGGCAATGAGCAGTTCTTC; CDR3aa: CASTGPMAGWGNEQFF